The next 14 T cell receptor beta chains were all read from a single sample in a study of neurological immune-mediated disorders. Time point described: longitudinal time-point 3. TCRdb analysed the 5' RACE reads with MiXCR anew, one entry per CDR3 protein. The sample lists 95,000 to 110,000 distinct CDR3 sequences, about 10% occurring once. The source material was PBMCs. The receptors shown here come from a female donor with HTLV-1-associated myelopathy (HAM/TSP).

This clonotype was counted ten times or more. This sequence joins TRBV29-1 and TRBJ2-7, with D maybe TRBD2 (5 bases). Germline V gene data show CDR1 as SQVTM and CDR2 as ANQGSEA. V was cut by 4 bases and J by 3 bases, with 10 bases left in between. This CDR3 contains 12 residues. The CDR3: CSVGERYYEQYF. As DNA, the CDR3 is TGCAGCGTTGGAGAGCGGTACTACGAGCAGTACTTC.

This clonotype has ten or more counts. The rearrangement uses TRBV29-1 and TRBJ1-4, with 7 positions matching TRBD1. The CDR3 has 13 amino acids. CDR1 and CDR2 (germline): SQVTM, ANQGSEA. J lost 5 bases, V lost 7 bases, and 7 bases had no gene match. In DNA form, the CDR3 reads TGCAGCGCCACCGGGACAGAAAATGAAAAACTGTTTTTT. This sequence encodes CSATGTENEKLFF.

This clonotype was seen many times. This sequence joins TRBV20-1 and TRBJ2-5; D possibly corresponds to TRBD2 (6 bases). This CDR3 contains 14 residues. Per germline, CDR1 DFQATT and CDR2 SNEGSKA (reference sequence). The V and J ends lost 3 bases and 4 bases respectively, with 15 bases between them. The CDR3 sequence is CSARIPGGVETQYF. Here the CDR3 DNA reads TGCAGTGCTAGGATTCCCGGAGGGGTAGAGACCCAGTACTTC.

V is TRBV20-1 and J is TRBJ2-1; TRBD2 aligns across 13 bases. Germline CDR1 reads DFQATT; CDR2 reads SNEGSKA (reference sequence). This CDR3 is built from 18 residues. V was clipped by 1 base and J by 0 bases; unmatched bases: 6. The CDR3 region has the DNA TGCAGTGCTAGAGGACTAGCGGGGGGAATTAGCTCCTACAATGAGCAGTTCTTC. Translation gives CSARGLAGGISSYNEQFF.

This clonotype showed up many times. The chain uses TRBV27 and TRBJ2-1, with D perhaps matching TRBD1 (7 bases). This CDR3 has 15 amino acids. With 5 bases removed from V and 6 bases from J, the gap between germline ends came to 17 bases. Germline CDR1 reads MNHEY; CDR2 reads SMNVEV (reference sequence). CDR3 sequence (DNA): TGTGCCAGCAGTCCCCGGAGGGGGCAGGCCAATGAGCAGTTCTTC. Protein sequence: CASSPRRGQANEQFF.

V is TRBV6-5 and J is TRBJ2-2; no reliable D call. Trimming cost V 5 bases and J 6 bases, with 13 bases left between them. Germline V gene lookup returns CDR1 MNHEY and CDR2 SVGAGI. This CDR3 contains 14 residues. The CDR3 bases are TGTGCCAGCAGTCAACCAAAGACTGCCGGGGAGCTGTTTTTT. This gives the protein CASSQPKTAGELFF.

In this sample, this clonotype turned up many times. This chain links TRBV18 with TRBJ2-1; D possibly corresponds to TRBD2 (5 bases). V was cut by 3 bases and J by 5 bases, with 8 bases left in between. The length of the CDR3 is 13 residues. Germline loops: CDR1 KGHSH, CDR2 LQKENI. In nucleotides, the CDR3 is TGTGCCAGCTCACCGGACTTTAACAATGAGCAGTTCTTC. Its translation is CASSPDFNNEQFF.

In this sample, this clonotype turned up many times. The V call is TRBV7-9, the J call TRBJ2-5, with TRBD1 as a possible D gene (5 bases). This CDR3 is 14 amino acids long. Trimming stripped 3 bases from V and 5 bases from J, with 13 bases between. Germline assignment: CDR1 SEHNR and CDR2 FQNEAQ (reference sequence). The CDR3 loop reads CASSLLGPDETQYF. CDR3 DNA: TGTGCCAGCAGCTTGTTGGGGCCGGACGAGACCCAGTACTTC. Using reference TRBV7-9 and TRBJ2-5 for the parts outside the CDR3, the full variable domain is DTGVSQNPRHKITKRGQNVTFRCDPISEHNRLYWYRQTLGQGPEFLTYFQNEAQLEKSRLLSDRFSAERPKGSFSTLEIQRTEQGDSAMYLCASSLLGPDETQYFGPGTRLLVL.

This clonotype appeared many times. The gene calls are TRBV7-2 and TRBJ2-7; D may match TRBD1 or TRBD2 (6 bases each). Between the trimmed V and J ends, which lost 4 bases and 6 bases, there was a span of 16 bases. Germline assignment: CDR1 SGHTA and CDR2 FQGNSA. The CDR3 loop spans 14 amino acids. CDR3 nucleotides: TGTGCCAGCAGCTCCCCCCTAAGGGGGGCCGAGCAGTACTTC. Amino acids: CASSSPLRGAEQYF.

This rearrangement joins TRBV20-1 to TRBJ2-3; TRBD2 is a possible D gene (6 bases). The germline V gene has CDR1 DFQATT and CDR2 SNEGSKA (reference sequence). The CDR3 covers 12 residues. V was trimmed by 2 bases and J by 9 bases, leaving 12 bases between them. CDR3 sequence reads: CSARTAGHTQYF. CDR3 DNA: TGCAGTGCTAGAACAGCGGGCCACACGCAGTATTTT.

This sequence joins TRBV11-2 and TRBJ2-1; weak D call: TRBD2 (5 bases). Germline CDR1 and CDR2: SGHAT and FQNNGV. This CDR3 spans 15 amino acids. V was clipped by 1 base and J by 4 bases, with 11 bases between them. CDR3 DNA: TGTGCCAGCAGCTTAGCTGGACTCCGTTACAATGAGCAGTTCTTC. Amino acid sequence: CASSLAGLRYNEQFF.

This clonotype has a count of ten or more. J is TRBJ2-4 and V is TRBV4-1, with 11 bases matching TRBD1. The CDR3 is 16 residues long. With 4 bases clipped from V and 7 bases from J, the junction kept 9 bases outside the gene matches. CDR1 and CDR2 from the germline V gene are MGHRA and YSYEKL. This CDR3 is CASSPSWTGGPNIQYF. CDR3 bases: TGCGCCAGCAGCCCGAGCTGGACAGGGGGCCCGAACATTCAGTACTTC.

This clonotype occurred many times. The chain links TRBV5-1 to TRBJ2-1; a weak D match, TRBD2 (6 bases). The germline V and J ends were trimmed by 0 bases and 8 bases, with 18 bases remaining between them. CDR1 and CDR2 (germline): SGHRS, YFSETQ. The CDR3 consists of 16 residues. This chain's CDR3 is CASSLGAGGFSHEQFF. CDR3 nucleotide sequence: TGCGCCAGCAGCTTGGGTGCCGGGGGATTCAGCCATGAGCAGTTCTTC.

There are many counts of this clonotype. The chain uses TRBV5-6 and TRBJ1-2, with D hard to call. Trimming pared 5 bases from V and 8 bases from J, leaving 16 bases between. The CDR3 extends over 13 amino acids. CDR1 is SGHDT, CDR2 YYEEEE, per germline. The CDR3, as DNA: TGTGCCAGCAGTCCCGGCCCCACGAACGGCTACACCTTC. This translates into CASSPGPTNGYTF.